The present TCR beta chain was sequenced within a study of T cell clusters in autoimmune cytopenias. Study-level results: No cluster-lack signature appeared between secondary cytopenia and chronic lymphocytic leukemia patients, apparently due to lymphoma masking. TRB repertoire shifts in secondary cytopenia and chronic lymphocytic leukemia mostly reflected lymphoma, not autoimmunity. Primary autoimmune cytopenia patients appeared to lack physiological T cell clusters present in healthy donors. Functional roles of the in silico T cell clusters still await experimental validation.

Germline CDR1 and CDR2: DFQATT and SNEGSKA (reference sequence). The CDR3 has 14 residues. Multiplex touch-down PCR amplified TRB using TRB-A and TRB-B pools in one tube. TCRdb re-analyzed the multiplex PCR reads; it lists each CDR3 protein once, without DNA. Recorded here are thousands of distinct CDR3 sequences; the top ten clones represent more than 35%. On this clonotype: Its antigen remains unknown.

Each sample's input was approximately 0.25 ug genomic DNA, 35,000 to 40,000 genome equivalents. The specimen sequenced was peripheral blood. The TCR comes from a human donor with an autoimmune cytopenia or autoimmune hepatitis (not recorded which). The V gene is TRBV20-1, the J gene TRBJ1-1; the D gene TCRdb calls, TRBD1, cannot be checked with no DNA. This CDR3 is CSATRVQGIPEAFF.